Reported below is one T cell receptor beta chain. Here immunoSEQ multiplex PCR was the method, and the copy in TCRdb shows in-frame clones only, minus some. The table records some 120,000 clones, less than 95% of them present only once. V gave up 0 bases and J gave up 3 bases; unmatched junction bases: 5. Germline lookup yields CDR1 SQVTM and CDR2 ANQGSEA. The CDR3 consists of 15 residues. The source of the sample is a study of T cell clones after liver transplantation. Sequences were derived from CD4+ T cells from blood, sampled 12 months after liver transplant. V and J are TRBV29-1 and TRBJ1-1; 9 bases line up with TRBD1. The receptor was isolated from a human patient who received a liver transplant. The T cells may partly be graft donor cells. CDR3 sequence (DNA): TGCAGCGTTGAAGACCCACAGGGGGCATACACTGAAGCTTTCTTT. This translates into CSVEDPQGAYTEAFF.